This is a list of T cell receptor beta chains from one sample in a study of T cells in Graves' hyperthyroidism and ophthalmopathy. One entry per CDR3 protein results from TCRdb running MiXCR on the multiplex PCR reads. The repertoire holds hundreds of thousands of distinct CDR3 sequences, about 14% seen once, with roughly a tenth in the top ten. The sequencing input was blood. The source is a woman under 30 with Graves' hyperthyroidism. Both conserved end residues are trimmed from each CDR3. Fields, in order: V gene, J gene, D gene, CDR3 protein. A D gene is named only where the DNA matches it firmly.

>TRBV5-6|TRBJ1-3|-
ASSFLGNTIY
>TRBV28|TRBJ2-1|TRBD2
ASSSLLAGGPVYNNEQF
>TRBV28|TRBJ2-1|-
ASSSTGEGGVDEQF
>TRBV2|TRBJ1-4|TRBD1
ASSAQGAFLEKLF
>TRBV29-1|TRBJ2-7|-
SVSGADTYEQY
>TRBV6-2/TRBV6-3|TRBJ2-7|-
ASRGTQRMQY
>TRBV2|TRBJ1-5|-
ASKRQVTNQPQH
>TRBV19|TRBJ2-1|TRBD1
ASSIQETGSNEQF
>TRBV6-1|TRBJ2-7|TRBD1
ASSELGTGFYEQY
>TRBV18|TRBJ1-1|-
ASSPRGDTEAF